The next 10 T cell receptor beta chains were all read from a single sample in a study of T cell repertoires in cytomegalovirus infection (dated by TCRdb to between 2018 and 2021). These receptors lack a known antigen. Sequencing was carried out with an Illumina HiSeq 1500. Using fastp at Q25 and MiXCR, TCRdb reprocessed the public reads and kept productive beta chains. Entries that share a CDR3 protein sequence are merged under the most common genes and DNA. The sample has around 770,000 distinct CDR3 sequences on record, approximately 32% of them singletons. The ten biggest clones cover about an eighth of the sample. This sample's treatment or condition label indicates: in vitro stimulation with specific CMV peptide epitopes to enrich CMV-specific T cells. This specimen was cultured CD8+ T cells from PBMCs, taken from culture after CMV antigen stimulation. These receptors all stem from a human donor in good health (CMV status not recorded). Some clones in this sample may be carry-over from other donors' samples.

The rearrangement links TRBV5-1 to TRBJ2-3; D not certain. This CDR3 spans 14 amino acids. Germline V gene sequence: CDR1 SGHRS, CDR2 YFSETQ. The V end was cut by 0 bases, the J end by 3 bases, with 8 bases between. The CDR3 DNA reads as TGCGCCAGCAGCTTGGCCGACACTACAGATACGCAGTATTTT. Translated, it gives CASSLADTTDTQYF.

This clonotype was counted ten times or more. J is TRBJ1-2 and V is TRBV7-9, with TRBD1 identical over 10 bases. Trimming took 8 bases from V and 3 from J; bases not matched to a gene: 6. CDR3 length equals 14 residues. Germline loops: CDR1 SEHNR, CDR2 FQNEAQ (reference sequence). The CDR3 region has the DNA TGTGCCAGCCGACAGGGGACAGGGGACTATGGCTACACCTTC. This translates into CASRQGTGDYGYTF. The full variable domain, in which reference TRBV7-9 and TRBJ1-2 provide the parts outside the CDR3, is DTGVSQNPRHKITKRGQNVTFRCDPISEHNRLYWYRQTLGQGPEFLTYFQNEAQLEKSRLLSDRFSAERPKGSFSTLEIQRTEQGDSAMYLCASRQGTGDYGYTFGSGTRLTVV.

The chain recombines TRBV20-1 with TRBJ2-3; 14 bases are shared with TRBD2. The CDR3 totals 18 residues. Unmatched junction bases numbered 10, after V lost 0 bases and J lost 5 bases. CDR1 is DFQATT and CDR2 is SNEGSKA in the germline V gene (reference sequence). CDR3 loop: CSARDNGLAGGPIDTQYF. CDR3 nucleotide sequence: TGCAGTGCTAGAGATAATGGACTAGCGGGGGGTCCGATAGATACGCAGTATTTT.

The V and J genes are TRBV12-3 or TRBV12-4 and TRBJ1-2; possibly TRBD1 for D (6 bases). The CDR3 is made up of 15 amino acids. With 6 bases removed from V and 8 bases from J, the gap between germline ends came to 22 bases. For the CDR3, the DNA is TGTGCCAGCAGACCAACAGGGAGCAGTGGGGAAGGCTACACCTTC. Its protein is CASRPTGSSGEGYTF.

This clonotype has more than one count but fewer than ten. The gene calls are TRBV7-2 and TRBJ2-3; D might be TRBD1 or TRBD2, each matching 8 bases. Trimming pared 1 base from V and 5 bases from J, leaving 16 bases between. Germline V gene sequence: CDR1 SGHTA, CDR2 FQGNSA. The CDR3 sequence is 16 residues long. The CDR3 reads CASSLGVAGTGDTQYF. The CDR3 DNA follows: TGTGCCAGCAGCTTAGGCGTAGCGGGGACAGGAGATACGCAGTATTTT.

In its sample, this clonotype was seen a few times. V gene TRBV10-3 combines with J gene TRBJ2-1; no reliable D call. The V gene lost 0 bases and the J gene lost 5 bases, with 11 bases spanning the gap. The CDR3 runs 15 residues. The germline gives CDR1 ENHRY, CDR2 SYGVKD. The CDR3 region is CAISESMGVNNEQFF. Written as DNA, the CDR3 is TGTGCCATCAGTGAGTCGATGGGCGTTAACAATGAGCAGTTCTTC.

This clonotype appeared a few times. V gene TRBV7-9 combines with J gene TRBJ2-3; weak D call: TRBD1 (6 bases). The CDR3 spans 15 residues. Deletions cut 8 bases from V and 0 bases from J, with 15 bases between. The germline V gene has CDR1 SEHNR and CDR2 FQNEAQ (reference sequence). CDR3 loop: CASDRRGGSTDTQYF. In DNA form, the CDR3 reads TGTGCCAGCGACCGAAGAGGGGGAAGCACAGATACGCAGTATTTT.

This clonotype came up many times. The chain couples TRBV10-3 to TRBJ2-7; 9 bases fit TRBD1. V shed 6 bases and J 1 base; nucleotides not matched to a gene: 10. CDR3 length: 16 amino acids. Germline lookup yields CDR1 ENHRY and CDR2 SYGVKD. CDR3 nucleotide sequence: TGTGCCATCAGCGACGGGGGGACAGGGTCATCCTACGAGCAGTACGTC. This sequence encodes CAISDGGTGSSYEQYV.

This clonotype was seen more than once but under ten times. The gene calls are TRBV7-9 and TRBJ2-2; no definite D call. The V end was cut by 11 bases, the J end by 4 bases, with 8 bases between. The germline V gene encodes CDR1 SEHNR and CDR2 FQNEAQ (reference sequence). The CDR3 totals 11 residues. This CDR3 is CASLRTGELFF. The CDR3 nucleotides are TGTGCCTCCCTGCGCACCGGGGAGCTGTTTTTT.

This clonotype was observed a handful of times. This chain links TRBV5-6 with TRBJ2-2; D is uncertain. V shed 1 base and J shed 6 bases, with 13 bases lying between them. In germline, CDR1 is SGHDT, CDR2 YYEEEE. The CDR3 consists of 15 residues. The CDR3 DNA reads TGTGCCAGCAGCTTGCCCAAGGGCTCACCCGGGGAGCTGTTTTTT. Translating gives CASSLPKGSPGELFF.